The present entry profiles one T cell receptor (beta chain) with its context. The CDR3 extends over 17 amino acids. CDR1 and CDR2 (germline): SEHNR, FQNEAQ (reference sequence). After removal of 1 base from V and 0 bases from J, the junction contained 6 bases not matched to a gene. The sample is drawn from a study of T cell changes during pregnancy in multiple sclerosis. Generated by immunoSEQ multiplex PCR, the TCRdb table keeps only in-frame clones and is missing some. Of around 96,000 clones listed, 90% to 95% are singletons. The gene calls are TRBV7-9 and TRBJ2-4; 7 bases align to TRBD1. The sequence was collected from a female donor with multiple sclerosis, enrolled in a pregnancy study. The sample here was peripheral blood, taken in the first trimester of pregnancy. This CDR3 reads CASSLGDSIVAKNIQYF. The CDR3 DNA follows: TGTGCCAGCAGCTTAGGGGACAGTATCGTAGCCAAAAACATTCAGTACTTC.